The 17 T cell receptor beta chains given below trace back to one sample, sequenced in a study of T cell changes during pregnancy in multiple sclerosis. TCRdb's table, derived via immunoSEQ multiplex PCR, lists solely in-frame clones and lacks some. The table records 55,000 to 65,000 clones, about 87% of them present only once. Material: peripheral blood, obtained in the first trimester of pregnancy. These receptors all come from a female donor in good health, enrolled as a control in a pregnancy study.

This clone was seen a handful of times. The chain couples TRBV7-2 to TRBJ2-7, with TRBD2 identical over 15 bases. CDR1 and CDR2 (germline): SGHTA, FQGNSA. The junction had 6 bases not matched to a gene; V was cut back by 0 bases and J by 3 bases. The CDR3 is 18 residues long. CDR3: CASSLASGTSGGYYEQYF. In nucleotides, the CDR3 is TGTGCCAGCAGCTTAGCCTCCGGGACTAGCGGGGGGTACTACGAGCAGTACTTC. The variable domain in full, completed from reference TRBV7-2 and TRBJ2-7, reads GAGVSQSPSNKVTEKGKDVELRCDPISGHTALYWYRQSLGQGLEFLIYFQGNSAPDKSGLPSDRFSAERTGGSVSTLTIQRTQQEDSAVYLCASSLASGTSGGYYEQYFGPGTRLTVT.

The chain joins TRBV4-1 to TRBJ1-2; D is unresolved. Germline CDR1 is MGHRA and CDR2 is YSYEKL. There are 14 residues in the CDR3. V shed 2 bases and J shed 0 bases, with 7 bases lying between them. CDR3 coding DNA: TGCGCCAGCAGCCAATCCGGTACTAACTATGGCTACACCTTC. Protein sequence: CASSQSGTNYGYTF.

This chain uses TRBV30 with TRBJ2-3; 11 nucleotides line up with TRBD2. This CDR3 is built from 14 residues. V was pared by 8 bases and J by 2 bases, with 6 bases of the junction left unmatched. Looked up from germline, CDR1 is GTSNPN and CDR2 is SVGIG (reference sequence). The DNA of the CDR3 is TGTGCCGGGGCTAGCGGGGGGTACACAGATACGCAGTATTTT. It yields the protein CAGASGGYTDTQYF.

V and J are TRBV5-4 and TRBJ1-1, with D perhaps TRBD1 (6 bases). This CDR3 is 15 amino acids long. Germline CDR1 is SGHNT and CDR2 is YYREEE (reference sequence). V lost 4 bases to trimming and J lost 1 base, with 14 bases between them. CDR3 amino acids: CASSPRRGANTEAFF. CDR3 bases: TGTGCCAGCAGCCCCCGTCGGGGGGCGAACACTGAAGCTTTCTTT.

The chain links TRBV5-6 to TRBJ1-4, with 7 bases lining up with TRBD1. V dropped 4 bases and J dropped 8; count of bases not matched to a gene: 11. CDR1 is SGHDT, CDR2 YYEEEE, per germline. The CDR3 loop spans 15 amino acids. The CDR3, as DNA: TGTGCCAGCAGCGGAACAGGGGCGGACAGGGAAAAACTGTTTTTT. It yields the protein CASSGTGADREKLFF.

The chain carries TRBV9 and TRBJ2-2; 12 bases agree with TRBD2. CDR1 and CDR2 (germline): SGDLS, YYNGEE. CDR3 length equals 18 residues. After removal of 0 bases from V and 5 bases from J, the junction contained 8 bases not matched to a gene. The CDR3 nucleotides read TGTGCCAGCAGCGTAGTTTCTAGCGGGGGGGCTCCAACCGGGGAGCTGTTTTTT. This translates into CASSVVSSGGAPTGELFF.

This clone was detected only once. CDR3 coding DNA: TGTGCCAGCTGCTGGGTCAGGGGTAGCACTGAAGCTTTCTTT. Translating it yields CASCWVRGSTEAFF. The chain recombines TRBV6-5 with TRBJ1-1, with D possibly TRBD1 on 6 matching bases. Germline CDR1 and CDR2: MNHEY and SVGAGI. The CDR3 totals 14 residues. V lost 8 bases and J 4 bases, leaving 17 bases between the germline ends.

The chain recombines TRBV2 with TRBJ1-1; maybe TRBD1 (5 bases). This CDR3 comprises 13 residues. With 7 bases removed from V and 6 bases from J, the gap between germline ends came to 15 bases. Germline V gene lookup returns CDR1 SNHLY and CDR2 FYNNEI. The CDR3 region is CASKGREVSEAFF. DNA of the CDR3: TGTGCCAGCAAGGGCAGGGAGGTTTCTGAAGCTTTCTTT. Using reference TRBV2 and TRBJ1-1 for the parts outside the CDR3, the full variable domain is EPEVTQTPSHQVTQMGQEVILRCVPISNHLYFYWYRQILGQKVEFLVSFYNNEISEKSEIFDDQFSVERPDGSNFTLKIRSTKLEDSAMYFCASKGREVSEAFFGQGTRLTVV.

CDR3 coding DNA: TGCGCCAGCAGCCTGCCCGGGGGGGGCACTGAAGCTTTCTTT. It specifies CASSLPGGGTEAFF. The chain combines TRBV5-1 with TRBJ1-1; D perhaps matches TRBD1 (5 bases). Trimming cost V 4 bases and J 4 bases, with 14 bases left between them. The CDR3 sequence is 14 residues long. CDR1 SGHRS and CDR2 YFSETQ come from the germline V gene.

The chain combines TRBV7-9 with TRBJ2-7, with 7 nucleotides matching TRBD2. V lost 4 bases, J lost 0 bases, and 6 bases stayed unmatched. CDR1 and CDR2 (germline): SEHNR, FQNEAQ (reference sequence). The CDR3 runs 15 residues. The CDR3 DNA reads TGTGCCAGCAGCTCGCAGGCGGGGGACTCCTACGAGCAGTACTTC. It encodes CASSSQAGDSYEQYF.

The gene calls are TRBV4-3 and TRBJ2-7, with a possible D match to TRBD1 (6 bases). Trimming took 0 bases from V and 2 from J, leaving 11 bases between them. In germline, CDR1 is LGHNA, CDR2 YSLEER. This CDR3 region has 15 residues. The CDR3 spells CASSQDRTATYEQYF. The DNA of the CDR3 is TGCGCCAGCAGCCAAGATAGGACAGCAACCTACGAGCAGTACTTC.

In DNA, the CDR3 is TGTGCCAGCAGTTATTTAGCAAGTGATCAGCCCCAGCATTTT. It encodes CASSYLASDQPQHF. V is TRBV6-5 and J is TRBJ1-5, with D unresolved. This CDR3 is 14 amino acids long. Germline assignment: CDR1 MNHEY and CDR2 SVGAGI. Trimming pared 3 bases from V and 5 bases from J, leaving 11 bases between.

The V gene is TRBV4-3, the J gene TRBJ2-1; 14 bases agree with TRBD2. V was clipped by 3 bases and J by 5 bases; unmatched bases: 0. Looked up from germline, CDR1 is LGHNA and CDR2 is YSLEER. The CDR3 length is 15 residues. In DNA, the CDR3 is TGCGCCAGCAGCCAGGGACTAGCGGGAGACAATGAGCAGTTCTTC. Translated: CASSQGLAGDNEQFF.

This chain joins TRBV9 and TRBJ1-2, with 9 positions matching TRBD1. The CDR3 spans 14 residues. After removal of 1 base from V and 4 bases from J, the junction contained 2 bases not matched to a gene. Germline lookup yields CDR1 SGDLS and CDR2 YYNGEE. CDR3 in DNA: TGTGCCAGCAGCGTATCGGACAGGGGCTATGGCTACACCTTC. Translation: CASSVSDRGYGYTF.

V is TRBV7-9 and J is TRBJ2-7; TRBD1 is a possible D gene (6 bases). Germline V gene data show CDR1 as SEHNR and CDR2 as FQNEAQ (reference sequence). This CDR3 contains 13 residues. V dropped 3 bases and J dropped 5 bases, with 11 bases sitting between them. The CDR3 sequence: CASSFVTGNEQYF. CDR3 coding DNA: TGTGCCAGCAGCTTTGTTACAGGGAACGAGCAGTACTTC.

The CDR3 coding sequence is TGTGCCAGCAGGGCGGACTGGGGGAACACTGAAGCTTTCTTT. Translation: CASRADWGNTEAFF. The chain links TRBV7-9 to TRBJ1-1, with no clear D. V shed 6 bases and J shed 1 base, with 12 bases lying between them. Per the germline V gene, CDR1 is SEHNR and CDR2 is FQNEAQ (reference sequence). CDR3 size: 14 residues.

This clone was counted once. The V call is TRBV30, the J call TRBJ1-2; D unclear. Trimming took 2 bases from V and 7 from J, leaving 11 bases between them. CDR1 and CDR2 (germline): GTSNPN, SVGIG (reference sequence). CDR3 length equals 12 residues. The CDR3 nucleotides read TGTGCCTGGAGTCGGCAGGCGGGTGGCTACACCTTC. As protein: CAWSRQAGGYTF.